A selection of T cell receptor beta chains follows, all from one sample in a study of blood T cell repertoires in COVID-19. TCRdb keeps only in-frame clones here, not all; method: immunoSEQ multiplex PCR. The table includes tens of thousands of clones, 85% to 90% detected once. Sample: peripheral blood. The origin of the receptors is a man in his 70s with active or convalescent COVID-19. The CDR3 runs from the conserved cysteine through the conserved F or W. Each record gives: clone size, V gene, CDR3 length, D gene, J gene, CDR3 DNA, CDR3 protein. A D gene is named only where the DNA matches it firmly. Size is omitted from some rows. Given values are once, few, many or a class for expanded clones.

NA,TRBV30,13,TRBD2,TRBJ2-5,TGTGCCTGGAACCTCGGACTAGCGGAGACCCAGTACTTC,CAWNLGLAETQYF
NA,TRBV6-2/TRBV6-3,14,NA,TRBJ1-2,TGTGCCAGCAGTTACTCGGGCGGGTTCCCTCGCTACACCTTC,CASSYSGGFPRYTF
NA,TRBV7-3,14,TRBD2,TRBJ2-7,TGTGCCAGCAGCATTAGCGGGAGACAATACGAGCAGTACTTC,CASSISGRQYEQYF
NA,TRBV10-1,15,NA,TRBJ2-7,TGCGCCAGCAGTGAGGTTATCGACTTTTTTCGCGAGCAGTACTTC,CASSEVIDFFREQYF
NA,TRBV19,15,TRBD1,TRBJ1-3,TGTGCCAGTAGTGTTACAGGGGGCTCTGGAAACACCATATATTTT,CASSVTGGSGNTIYF
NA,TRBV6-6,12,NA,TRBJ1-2,TGTGCCAGCACAGGTTTTAACTATGGCTACACCTTC,CASTGFNYGYTF
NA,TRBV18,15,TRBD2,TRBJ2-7,TGTGCCAGCTCAGCTGGACTAGCGGGAGTCTACGAGCAGTACTTC,CASSAGLAGVYEQYF
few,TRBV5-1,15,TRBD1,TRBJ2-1,TGCGCCAGCAACGGACAGGCCGATCCAGGGAATGAGCAGTTCTTC,CASNGQADPGNEQFF
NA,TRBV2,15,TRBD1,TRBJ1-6,TGTGCCAGCGTCCTAAACAGGGGGCCAAATTCACCCCTCCACTTT,CASVLNRGPNSPLHF
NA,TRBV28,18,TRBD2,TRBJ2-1,TGTGCCAGCAGTTTAAGGACTAGCGGGAGAAAAGAAGGCGATGAGCAGTTCTTC,CASSLRTSGRKEGDEQFF
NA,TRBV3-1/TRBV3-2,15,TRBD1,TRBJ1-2,TGTGCCAGCAGCCGCGCCGGACAGGGGGGCTATGGCTACACCTTC,CASSRAGQGGYGYTF
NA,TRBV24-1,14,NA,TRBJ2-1,TGTGCCACCAGTGATTCGGGACTCTACAATGAGCAGTTCTTC,CATSDSGLYNEQFF
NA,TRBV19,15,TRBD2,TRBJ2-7,TGTGCCAGTAGTACAACTAGCGGGAGGGCCTACGAGCAGTACTTC,CASSTTSGRAYEQYF
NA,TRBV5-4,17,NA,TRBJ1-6,TGTGCCAGCAGCCTGGGGAGGGGAAGCTCCTATAATTCACCCCTCCACTTT,CASSLGRGSSYNSPLHF
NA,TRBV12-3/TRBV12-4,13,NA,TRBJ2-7,TGTGCCAGCAGTTTCCAGCGAGAGTACGAGCAGTACTTC,CASSFQREYEQYF
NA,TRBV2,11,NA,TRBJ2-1,TGTGCCAGCAGTGTCAGAAATGAGCAGTTCTTC,CASSVRNEQFF
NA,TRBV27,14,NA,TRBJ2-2,TGTGCCAGCAGTTTATTACAGAACACCGGGGAGCTGTTTTTT,CASSLLQNTGELFF
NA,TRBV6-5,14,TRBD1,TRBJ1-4,TGTGCCAGCAGCGGACAACAGGGGAATGAAAAACTGTTTTTT,CASSGQQGNEKLFF
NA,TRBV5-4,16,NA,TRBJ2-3,TGTGCCAGCAGCTTGGTGGTGGGGACTAGCACAGATACGCAGTATTTT,CASSLVVGTSTDTQYF
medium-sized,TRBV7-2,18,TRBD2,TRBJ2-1,TGTGCCAGCAGCTTATCCGGCAGGGGACTAGCGGGAATCAATGAGCAGTTCTTC,CASSLSGRGLAGINEQFF
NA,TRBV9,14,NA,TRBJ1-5,TGTGCCAGCAGCGTAGGAGGGGAGGGTCAGCCCCAGCATTTT,CASSVGGEGQPQHF
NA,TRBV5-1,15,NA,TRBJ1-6,TGCGCCAGCAGCTTGGTGCCAGATTATAATTCACCCCTCCACTTT,CASSLVPDYNSPLHF
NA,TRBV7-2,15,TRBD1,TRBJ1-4,TGTGCCAGCAGGGCAGGGGCAGGGGGTTGGGAAAAACTGTTTTTT,CASRAGAGGWEKLFF
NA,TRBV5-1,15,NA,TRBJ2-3,TGCGCCAGCAGCTTTGGCGGGATCAGCACAGATACGCAGTATTTT,CASSFGGISTDTQYF
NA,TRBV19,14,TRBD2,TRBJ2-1,TGTGCCAGTAGCGACCCCGGGACTAAATATGAGCAGTTCTTC,CASSDPGTKYEQFF
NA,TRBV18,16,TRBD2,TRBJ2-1,TGTGCCAGCTCACCGTCGGGACTAGCGGGAGGGTATGAGCAGTTCTTC,CASSPSGLAGGYEQFF
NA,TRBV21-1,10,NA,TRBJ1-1,TGTGCCACCCAGAGGACTGAAGCTTTCTTT,CATQRTEAFF
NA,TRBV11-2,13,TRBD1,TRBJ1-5,TGTGCCAGCAGCCGGGACAGGGATCAGCCCCAGCATTTT,CASSRDRDQPQHF
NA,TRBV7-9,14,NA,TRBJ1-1,TGTGCCAGCAGCTCGACAGCTTTGAACACTGAAGCTTTCTTT,CASSSTALNTEAFF
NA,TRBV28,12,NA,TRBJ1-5,TGTGCCAGCTCAGGCCAGAATCAGCCCCAGCATTTT,CASSGQNQPQHF
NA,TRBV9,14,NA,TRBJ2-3,TGTGCCAGCAGCGTAGCACTTCACACAGATACGCAGTATTTT,CASSVALHTDTQYF
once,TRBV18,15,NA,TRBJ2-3,TGTGCCAGCTCCCTAGGGGTAACTAGCACAGATACGCAGTATTTT,CASSLGVTSTDTQYF
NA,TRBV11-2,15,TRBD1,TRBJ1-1,TGTGCCAGCAGCTTGATAAAGGGACAGTTGGGTGAAGCTTTCTTT,CASSLIKGQLGEAFF
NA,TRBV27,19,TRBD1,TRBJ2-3,TGTGCCAGCAGGACCCGGGACAGGGCAACCCTCCTGAACACAGATACGCAGTATTTT,CASRTRDRATLLNTDTQYF
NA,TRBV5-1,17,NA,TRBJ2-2,TGCGCCAGCAGCTTGGCCCCTGGGGCAGGGGTCGCCGGGGAGCTGTTTTTT,CASSLAPGAGVAGELFF
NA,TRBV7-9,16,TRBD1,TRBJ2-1,TGTGCCAGCAGCACCCGACAGGGGTGGTCCTACAATGAGCAGTTCTTC,CASSTRQGWSYNEQFF
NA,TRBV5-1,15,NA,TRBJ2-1,TGCGCCAGCAGCTTGGCCTTACAGGGTGGCAATGAGCAGTTCTTC,CASSLALQGGNEQFF
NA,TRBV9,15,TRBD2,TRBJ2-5,TGTGCCAGCAGCGTAATAGCGGGCCCTCAGGAGACCCAGTACTTC,CASSVIAGPQETQYF
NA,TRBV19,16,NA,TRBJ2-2,TGTGCCAGTAGTATAGGGGCAGGGATTAGCACCGGGGAGCTGTTTTTT,CASSIGAGISTGELFF
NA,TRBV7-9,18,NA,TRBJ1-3,TGTGCCAGCAGCTTACGGTTTGGCTCGGAGCCCTCTGGAAACACCATATATTTT,CASSLRFGSEPSGNTIYF
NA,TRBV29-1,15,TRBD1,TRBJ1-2,TGCAGCGTTTGGGTTCAGGACAGGTACGAGCTTGGCTACACCTTC,CSVWVQDRYELGYTF
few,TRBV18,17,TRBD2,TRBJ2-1,TGTGCCAGCTCACGGGCCGCCTCGGCGGGAGGGCCGTATGAGCAGTTCTTC,CASSRAASAGGPYEQFF
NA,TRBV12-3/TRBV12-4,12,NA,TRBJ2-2,TGTGCCAGCAGATCAGGTGCCGGGGAGCTGTTTTTT,CASRSGAGELFF
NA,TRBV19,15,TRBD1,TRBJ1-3,TGTGCCACTTCAGGACAGGCGTTCTCTGGAAACACCATATATTTT,CATSGQAFSGNTIYF
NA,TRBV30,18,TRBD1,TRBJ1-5,TGTGCCTGGAGTACCGGGACAGGGGGAAGGTATAGCAATCAGCCCCAGCATTTT,CAWSTGTGGRYSNQPQHF
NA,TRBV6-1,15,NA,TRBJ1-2,TGTGCCAGCAGTGAAGGGGCGTCCAATTTCTATGGCTACACCTTC,CASSEGASNFYGYTF
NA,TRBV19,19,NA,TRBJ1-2,TGTGCCAGTAGTCTCGGGACAACCCGTATAACTATGGCTACAGACGGCTACACCTTC,CASSLGTTRITMATDGYTF
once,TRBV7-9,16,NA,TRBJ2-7,TGTGCCAGCAGCCCATTTACAAGCGGAGCTTCCGGGGAGCAGTACTTC,CASSPFTSGASGEQYF
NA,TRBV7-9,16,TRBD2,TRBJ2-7,TGTGCCAGCAGCTTAGAAGCTAGCGGGCTTGTCGACGAGCAGTACTTC,CASSLEASGLVDEQYF